This TCR beta chain was recorded in a study of T cell changes during pregnancy in multiple sclerosis. This CDR3 contains 13 residues. The J segment lost 8 bases and the V segment lost 1 base, leaving 5 bases of the junction unmatched. CDR1 and CDR2 from the germline V gene are SGHRS and YFSETQ. Method: immunoSEQ multiplex PCR; TCRdb's copy keeps in-frame clones and lacks some. Altogether 40,000 to 50,000 clones are present, 94% being singletons, with the ten largest covering approximately 8.7%. The input for sequencing was CD8+ T cells from peripheral blood mononuclear cells, taken in the third trimester of pregnancy. The rearrangement joins TRBV5-1 to TRBJ1-2; 7 bases are shared with TRBD1. The clonotype originates from a female donor with multiple sclerosis, enrolled in a pregnancy study. CDR3 protein: CASSLWAGGGYTF. The CDR3 DNA sequence: TGCGCCAGCAGCTTGTGGGCAGGGGGAGGCTACACCTTC. Supplemented by reference TRBV5-1 and TRBJ1-2, the full variable domain reads KAGVTQTPRYLIKTRGQQVTLSCSPISGHRSVSWYQQTPGQGLQFLFEYFSETQRNKGNFPGRFSGRQFSNSRSEMNVSTLELGDSALYLCASSLWAGGGYTFGSGTRLTVV.